The 13 T cell receptor beta chains below were found in one sample sequenced in a study of blood T cell repertoires in COVID-19. Sequencing used immunoSEQ multiplex PCR; TCRdb keeps in-frame clones, though not all of them. The data show around 270,000 clones, with 80% to 90% seen just once and over 2.5% held by the top ten. Specimen: PBMCs or T cells enriched from blood (not recorded which). These receptors were taken from a woman aged 40 to 55 who had been exposed to COVID-19.

The chain has TRBV19 and TRBJ1-6; no reliable D call. Germline V gene sequence: CDR1 LNHDA, CDR2 SQIVND (reference sequence). V lost 3 bases and J 9 bases, leaving 12 bases between the germline ends. There are 14 residues in the CDR3. CDR3 in DNA: TGTGCCAGTAGTATCGGGATAGGTGGTTCACCCCTCCACTTT. Amino acid sequence: CASSIGIGGSPLHF.

In nucleotides, the CDR3 is TGTGCCTGGAGCGCAGGGGGTCTGTACGAGCAGTACTTC. The encoded protein is CAWSAGGLYEQYF. The V gene is TRBV30, the J gene TRBJ2-7; TRBD1 aligns across 7 bases. V trimming: 3 bases; J trimming: 4 bases; junction bases outside the gene matches: 6. The CDR3 length is 13 residues. Germline V gene lookup returns CDR1 GTSNPN and CDR2 SVGIG (reference sequence).

The chain links TRBV29-1 to TRBJ1-2; 8 nucleotides match TRBD1. J gave up 7 bases and V 4 bases, and 8 bases lay outside the gene matches. Germline V gene sequence: CDR1 SQVTM, CDR2 ANQGSEA. This CDR3 spans 13 amino acids. CDR3 sequence reads: CSVGAGGFSGYTF. In DNA, the CDR3 is TGCAGCGTTGGGGCAGGGGGCTTTAGTGGCTACACCTTC.

This chain links TRBV4-2 with TRBJ1-6, with 7 bases matching TRBD1. Germline V CDR1 and CDR2: LGHNA, YNFKEQ. Germline trimming cut 4 bases from V and 6 bases from J; bases unmatched to any gene: 6. This CDR3 region has 15 residues. The CDR3 sequence is CASSPRDSANSPLHF. The CDR3 region has the DNA TGTGCCAGCAGCCCCCGGGACAGCGCTAATTCACCCCTCCACTTT.

The gene calls are TRBV28 and TRBJ2-2; 8 bases line up with TRBD1. Trimming took 6 bases from V and 7 from J; bases not matched to a gene: 7. The germline V gene encodes CDR1 MDHEN and CDR2 SYDVKM. The CDR3 has 14 residues. In DNA form, the CDR3 reads TGTGCCAGCAGGATCAGGGGGCCGAGCGGGGAGCTGTTTTTT. It is translated as CASRIRGPSGELFF.

The rearrangement links TRBV30 to TRBJ1-5; D gene uncertain. Per germline, CDR1 GTSNPN and CDR2 SVGIG (reference sequence). V dropped 5 bases and J dropped 11 bases, with 13 bases sitting between them. There are 11 residues in the CDR3. The CDR3 spells CAWGVGGTQHF. As DNA, the CDR3 is TGTGCCTGGGGCGTGGGAGGGACCCAGCATTTT.

This chain links TRBV9 with TRBJ1-2; no firm D call. The CDR3 is 10 amino acids. Germline lookup yields CDR1 SGDLS and CDR2 YYNGEE. Trimming stripped 5 bases from V and 4 bases from J, with 3 bases between. CDR3 loop: CASSSYGYTF. CDR3 bases: TGTGCCAGCAGTAGCTATGGCTACACCTTC.

The CDR3 sequence: CASSQEGGFYEQYF. In nucleotides, the CDR3 is TGTGCCAGCAGCCAAGAGGGGGGTTTTTACGAGCAGTACTTC. This chain uses TRBV3-1 (or the pseudogene TRBV3-2) with TRBJ2-7, with D possibly matching TRBD2 (6 bases). Per the germline V gene, CDR1 is LGHDT and CDR2 is YNNKEL (reference sequence). The CDR3 totals 14 residues. V was pared by 0 bases and J by 4 bases, with 10 bases between.

The rearrangement joins TRBV5-1 to TRBJ1-5; maybe TRBD1 (5 bases). CDR3 size: 14 residues. Germline CDR1 SGHRS, CDR2 YFSETQ. The V and J ends lost 4 bases and 7 bases respectively, with 15 bases between them. CDR3 DNA sequence: TGCGCCAGCAGCCTCGGAGGGGCACGGCAGCCCCAGCATTTT. Amino acid sequence: CASSLGGARQPQHF.

The chain employs TRBV12-3 or TRBV12-4 and TRBJ2-2, with 7 bases identical to TRBD2. V lost 8 bases and J lost 5; bases outside the gene matches: 5. This CDR3 is 13 amino acids long. The CDR3 sequence: CASAGESTGELFF. The CDR3 region has the DNA TGTGCCAGCGCGGGAGAGAGTACCGGGGAGCTGTTTTTT.

The V and J genes are TRBV18 and TRBJ1-2, with D perhaps matching TRBD1 (6 bases). Between the trimmed V and J ends, which lost 3 bases and 4 bases, there was a span of 18 bases. The CDR3 is 16 residues long. CDR1 is KGHSH and CDR2 is LQKENI in the germline V gene. The CDR3 region is CASSPQSDRTTYGYTF. In DNA, the CDR3 is TGTGCCAGCTCACCCCAATCAGACAGGACGACCTATGGCTACACCTTC.

This clone was detected only once. This chain links TRBV19 with TRBJ2-5, with 9 bases lining up with TRBD1. The trim removed 3 bases at V and 1 base at J, leaving 3 bases unmatched. Germline CDR1 and CDR2: LNHDA and SQIVND (reference sequence). This CDR3 is 15 amino acids long. The CDR3 protein is CASSMDRGSQETQYF. In DNA, the CDR3 is TGTGCCAGTAGTATGGACAGGGGATCCCAAGAGACCCAGTACTTC.

The chain is built from TRBV28 and TRBJ2-5; 8 nucleotides line up with TRBD2. The length of the CDR3 is 15 residues. Trimming removed 7 bases from V and 4 bases from J; junction bases left unmatched: 11. Germline V CDR1 and CDR2: MDHEN, SYDVKM. The CDR3 spells CASTWAGGRRETQYF. The CDR3 DNA follows: TGTGCCAGCACCTGGGCGGGAGGACGACGAGAGACCCAGTACTTC.